The 17 T cell receptor beta chains in this list originate from one sample, sequenced in a study of T cell responses to AZD1222 COVID-19 vaccine. Profiling relied on immunoSEQ multiplex PCR, and the TCRdb table lists in-frame clones only, not all of them. This sample has some 90,000 clones, with 70% to 90% found just once. Sequencing used peripheral blood, obtained 28 days after the second AZD1222 dose. The receptors shown here come from an adult who received the AZD1222 COVID-19 vaccine.

The table lists this clone with a count of one. The chain joins TRBV9 to TRBJ1-2; D uncertain. V was cut by 3 bases and J by 8 bases, with 8 bases left in between. CDR1 and CDR2 (germline): SGDLS, YYNGEE. The CDR3 consists of 11 residues. The CDR3 nucleotides are TGTGCCAGCAGCGCGAACGGGGGCTACACCTTC. This codes for CASSANGGYTF.

The J gene is TRBJ1-3, the V gene TRBV6-5; 8 bases align to TRBD1. With V trimmed by 5 bases and J by 0 bases, 3 bases remained unmatched. Germline CDR1 MNHEY, CDR2 SVGAGI. The CDR3 length is 15 residues. The CDR3 DNA reads as TGTGCCAGCAGTCGGACAGGGAACTCTGGAAACACCATATATTTT. Amino acid sequence: CASSRTGNSGNTIYF.

The V gene is TRBV14, the J gene TRBJ2-7; possibly TRBD2 for D (5 bases). Germline V lookup: CDR1 SGHDN, CDR2 FVKESK. V lost 4 bases, J lost 3 bases, and 13 bases lay in between. The CDR3 runs to 14 residues. The CDR3 loop is CASSPTGVYYEQYF. In DNA, the CDR3 is TGTGCCAGCAGCCCCACCGGGGTGTACTACGAGCAGTACTTC.

The chain uses TRBV3-1 (or the pseudogene TRBV3-2) and TRBJ1-2; 8 positions agree with TRBD1. The CDR3 runs to 14 residues. Losses at the gene ends were 3 bases for V and 2 bases for J; bases not matched to a gene: 2. The germline gives CDR1 LGHDT, CDR2 YNNKEL (reference sequence). The CDR3 DNA sequence: TGTGCCAGCAGCCACGCAGGGGGCAACTATGGCTACACCTTC. Translating it yields CASSHAGGNYGYTF.

This chain connects TRBV7-2 to TRBJ2-7; a weak D match, TRBD2 (6 bases). Germline V gives CDR1 SGHTA, CDR2 FQGNSA. V lost 0 bases to trimming and J lost 8 bases, with 11 bases between them. The CDR3 is 13 residues long. The CDR3 region is CASSLAGEDKQYF. The CDR3 DNA sequence: TGTGCCAGCAGCTTAGCAGGGGAGGATAAGCAGTACTTC.

This sequence joins TRBV14 and TRBJ1-2, with D possibly matching TRBD1 (5 bases). CDR1 is SGHDN and CDR2 is FVKESK in the germline V gene. This CDR3 contains 12 residues. V lost 4 bases to trimming and J lost 5 bases, with 8 bases between them. CDR3 sequence: CASSRGDYGYTF. The CDR3 DNA reads TGTGCCAGCAGCCGAGGGGATTATGGCTACACCTTC. Filled out from reference TRBV14 and TRBJ1-2, the complete variable domain reads EAGVTQFPSHSVIEKGQTVTLRCDPISGHDNLYWYRRVMGKEIKFLLHFVKESKQDESGMPNNRFLAERTGGTYSTLKVQPAELEDSGVYFCASSRGDYGYTFGSGTRLTVV.

The chain is built from TRBV6-1 and TRBJ1-2, with TRBD1 as a possible D gene (6 bases). CDR3 length: 16 residues. Germline-derived CDR1 and CDR2 are MNHNS and SASEGT. The V and J ends lost 4 bases and 3 bases respectively, with 18 bases between them. This chain's CDR3 is CASSGNPRRQDYGYTF. In DNA, the CDR3 is TGTGCCAGCAGTGGCAATCCCCGGAGACAGGACTATGGCTACACCTTC.

The chain is built from TRBV5-1 and TRBJ1-6; D not certain. Trimming took 4 bases from V and 7 from J, leaving 12 bases between them. CDR1 SGHRS and CDR2 YFSETQ come from the germline V gene. The CDR3 runs 14 residues. CDR3 region: CASSLGSLNSPLHF. Here the CDR3 DNA reads TGCGCCAGCAGCCTCGGCTCGTTGAATTCACCCCTCCACTTT.

V and J are TRBV9 and TRBJ2-3; maybe TRBD1 (5 bases). V shed 4 bases and J shed 4 bases, with 10 bases lying between them. The length of the CDR3 is 13 residues. In germline, CDR1 is SGDLS, CDR2 YYNGEE. The CDR3 sequence is CASSPRVADTQYF. CDR3 bases: TGTGCCAGCAGCCCCAGGGTTGCAGATACGCAGTATTTT.

This sequence joins TRBV6-5 and TRBJ1-2, with a possible D match to TRBD1 (5 bases). Germline lookup yields CDR1 MNHEY and CDR2 SVGAGI. The CDR3 runs 14 residues. Trimming removed 6 bases at V and 5 bases at J, with 16 bases between. CDR3 bases: TGTGCCAGCAGACGGGCCGGAGGGGCTTATGGCTACACCTTC. Translating gives CASRRAGGAYGYTF.

This sequence joins TRBV18 and TRBJ1-1, with D maybe TRBD1 (6 bases). Trimming took off 2 bases at V and 1 base at J, with 11 bases between the two ends. Germline-derived CDR1 and CDR2 are KGHSH and LQKENI. The CDR3 has 15 amino acids. The CDR3 DNA is TGTGCCAGCTCACCAGCTTCACAGGGGAACACTGAAGCTTTCTTT. Its translation is CASSPASQGNTEAFF.

CDR3 DNA: TGTGCCAGCAGGGCAGAATCGGCCAATTCACCCCTCCACTTT. Residues: CASRAESANSPLHF. The V and J genes are TRBV2 and TRBJ1-6; no definite D call. Germline V gene data show CDR1 as SNHLY and CDR2 as FYNNEI. CDR3 length: 14 amino acids. V was trimmed by 6 bases and J by 7 bases, leaving 13 bases between them.

The V call is TRBV24-1, the J call TRBJ2-2; D uncertain. This CDR3 has 13 residues. Deletions cut 7 bases from V and 0 bases from J, with 5 bases between. Germline V gives CDR1 KGHDR, CDR2 SFDVKD. The CDR3 nucleotides are TGTGCCACCAGCCCTGCGAACACCGGGGAGCTGTTTTTT. Residues: CATSPANTGELFF.

Points on this clone: The sample has other DNA sequences that encode this CDR3 too. The CDR3 loop reads CASSYSRRNTEAFF. The CDR3 nucleotides are TGTGCCAGCAGTTACTCGAGGAGGAACACTGAAGCTTTCTTT. The chain combines TRBV6-5 with TRBJ1-1; no definite D call. Germline values: CDR1 MNHEY, CDR2 SVGAGI. With 0 bases removed from V and 1 base from J, the gap between germline ends came to 6 bases. The CDR3 totals 14 residues.

This clone was counted a few times. The chain couples TRBV7-2 to TRBJ1-5, with 8 bases that match TRBD1. The length of the CDR3 is 15 residues. Germline CDR1 reads SGHTA; CDR2 reads FQGNSA. Trimming at V came to 8 bases and at J to 0 bases, leaving 6 bases not matched to a gene. This chain's CDR3 is CASRGQAHSNQPQHF. The CDR3 bases are TGTGCCAGCCGGGGACAGGCTCATAGCAATCAGCCCCAGCATTTT.

CDR3 DNA: TGTGCCAGCAGAGCGGGCGGACAGCCCCAGCATTTT. It yields the protein CASRAGGQPQHF. This chain uses TRBV6-4 with TRBJ1-5; D call uncertain. The V end was cut by 6 bases, the J end by 7 bases, with 10 bases between. Germline CDR1 and CDR2: MRHNA and SNTAGT. The CDR3 has 12 residues.

The chain links TRBV7-9 to TRBJ1-5, with 7 bases that match TRBD1. The CDR3 is 14 residues long. The ends lost 5 bases at V and 5 bases at J; junction bases unmatched: 6. The germline CDR1 and CDR2 sequences are SEHNR and FQNEAQ (reference sequence). CDR3 in amino acids: CASSRTGEHQPQHF. The DNA for the CDR3 is TGTGCCAGCAGCCGAACAGGGGAACATCAGCCCCAGCATTTT.